This T cell receptor beta chain was profiled in a study of OX40 agonist ivuxolimab in advanced cancers. Study information: People who had prior anti-PD-1, anti-PD-L1 or anti-CTLA-4 therapy could take part, and 35% to 50% had some. One hepatocellular carcinoma and a couple of cutaneous melanoma patients partially responded.

Clones were read by immunoSEQ multiplex PCR, and TCRdb kept only the in-frame ones, dropping some. The table shows tens of thousands of clones, with around 90% occurring only once. Germline CDR1 reads SGHDT; CDR2 reads YYEEEE. The CDR3 length is 16 residues. Deletions cut 2 bases from V and 5 bases from J, with 17 bases between. The gene calls are TRBV5-6 and TRBJ2-4; TRBD2 is a possible D gene (6 bases). The receptor's source is an adult with an advanced solid tumor such as melanoma, head and neck, liver or kidney cancer. Sequencing used CD4+ or CD8+ T cells sorted from blood, obtained in a trial of the OX40 agonist ivuxolimab. The CDR3 coding sequence is TGTGCCAGCAGCTTCAAATGGGGGACTCAGGAAAACATTCAGTACTTC. The encoded protein is CASSFKWGTQENIQYF.